The source of this T cell receptor (beta chain) is a study of cytomegalovirus exposure and HLA in healthy donors. PCR used 60 Vbeta primers and 13 Jbeta primers. The table came from immunoSEQ multiplex PCR; TCRdb's copy has only in-frame clones and leaves some out. Here the sample spans about 140,000 clones, around 65% being singletons. This CDR3 has 11 amino acids. The V gene lost 5 bases and the J gene lost 6 bases, with 8 bases spanning the gap. From germline, CDR1 is GTSNPN and CDR2 SVGIG (reference sequence). This sequence joins TRBV30 and TRBJ1-5; D is uncertain. The specimen sequenced was PBMCs. The receptor was derived from a male donor in good health and CMV-seronegative. The CDR3 reads CAWGEGQPQHF. The CDR3 region has the DNA TGTGCCTGGGGGGAGGGTCAGCCCCAGCATTTT.